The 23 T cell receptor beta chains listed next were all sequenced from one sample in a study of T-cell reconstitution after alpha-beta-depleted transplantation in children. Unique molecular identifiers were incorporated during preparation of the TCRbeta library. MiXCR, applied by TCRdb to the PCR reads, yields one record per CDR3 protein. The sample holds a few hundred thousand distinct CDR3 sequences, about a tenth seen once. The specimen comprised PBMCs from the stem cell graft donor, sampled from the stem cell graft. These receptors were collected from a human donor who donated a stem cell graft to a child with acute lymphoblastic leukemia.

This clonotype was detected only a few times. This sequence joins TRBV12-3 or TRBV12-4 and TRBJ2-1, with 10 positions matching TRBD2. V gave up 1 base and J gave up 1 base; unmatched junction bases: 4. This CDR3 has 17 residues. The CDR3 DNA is TGTGCCAGCAGTTTAGAAGCGGGAGGGATATCCTACAATGAGCAGTTCTTC. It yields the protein CASSLEAGGISYNEQFF.

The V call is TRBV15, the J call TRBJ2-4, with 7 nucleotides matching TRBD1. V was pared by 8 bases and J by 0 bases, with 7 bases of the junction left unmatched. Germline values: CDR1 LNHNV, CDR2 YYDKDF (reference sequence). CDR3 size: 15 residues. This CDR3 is CATQQGGIAKNIQYF. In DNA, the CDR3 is TGTGCCACCCAGCAAGGGGGCATAGCCAAAAACATTCAGTACTTC.

This CDR3 reads CASSLESRSDQPQHF. CDR3 nucleotide sequence: TGTGCCAGCAGTTTGGAGTCACGATCGGATCAGCCCCAGCATTTT. This chain connects TRBV12-3 or TRBV12-4 to TRBJ1-5; D gene uncertain. V lost 3 bases, J lost 5 bases, and 14 bases lay in between. CDR3 length equals 15 residues.

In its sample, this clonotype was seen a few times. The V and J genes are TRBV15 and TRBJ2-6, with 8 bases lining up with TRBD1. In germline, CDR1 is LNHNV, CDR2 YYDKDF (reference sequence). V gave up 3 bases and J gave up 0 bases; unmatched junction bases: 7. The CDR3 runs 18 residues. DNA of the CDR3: TGTGCCACCAGCAGGGACAGGGACAGACCCTCTGGGGCCAACGTCCTGACTTTC. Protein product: CATSRDRDRPSGANVLTF.

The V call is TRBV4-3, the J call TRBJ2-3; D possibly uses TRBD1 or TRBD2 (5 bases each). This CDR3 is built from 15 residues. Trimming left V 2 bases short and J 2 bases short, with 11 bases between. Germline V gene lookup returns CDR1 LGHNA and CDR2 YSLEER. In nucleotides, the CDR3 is TGCGCCAGCAGCCAAACTCCTGGGACCACAGATACGCAGTATTTT. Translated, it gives CASSQTPGTTDTQYF.

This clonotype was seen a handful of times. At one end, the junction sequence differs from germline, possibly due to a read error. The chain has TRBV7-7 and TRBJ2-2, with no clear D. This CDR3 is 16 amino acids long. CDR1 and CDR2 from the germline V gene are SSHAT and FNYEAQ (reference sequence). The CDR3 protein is CASSLEVQPNTGELFF. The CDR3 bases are TGTGCTAGCAGCTTAGAGGTCCAGCCGAACACCGGGGAGCTGTTTTTT.

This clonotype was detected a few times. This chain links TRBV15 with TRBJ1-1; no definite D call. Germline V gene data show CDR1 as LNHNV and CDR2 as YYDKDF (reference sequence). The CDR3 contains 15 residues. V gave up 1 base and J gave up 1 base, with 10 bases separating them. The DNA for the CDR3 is TGTGCCACCAGCAGAGGCGCAGGATCGAACACTGAAGCTTTCTTT. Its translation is CATSRGAGSNTEAFF.

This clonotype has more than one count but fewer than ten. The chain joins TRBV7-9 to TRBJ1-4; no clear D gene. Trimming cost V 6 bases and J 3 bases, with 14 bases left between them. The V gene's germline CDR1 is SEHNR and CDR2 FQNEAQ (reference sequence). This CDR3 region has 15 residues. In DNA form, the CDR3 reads TGTGCCAGCAGAGGTGCAGCCTCGGCTAATGAAAAACTGTTTTTT. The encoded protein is CASRGAASANEKLFF.

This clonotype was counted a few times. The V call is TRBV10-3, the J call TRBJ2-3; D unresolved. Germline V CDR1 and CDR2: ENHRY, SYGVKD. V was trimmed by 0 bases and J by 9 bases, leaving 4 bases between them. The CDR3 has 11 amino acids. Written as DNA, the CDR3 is TGTGCCATCAGTGAGTCGTACACGCAGTATTTT. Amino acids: CAISESYTQYF.

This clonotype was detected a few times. This CDR3 is CSVMGQVSTYEQYF. CDR3 sequence (DNA): TGCAGCGTGATGGGACAGGTTAGCACCTACGAGCAGTACTTC. V is TRBV29-1 and J is TRBJ2-7; 8 nucleotides line up with TRBD1. The CDR3 has 14 amino acids. Germline trimming cut 6 bases from V and 2 bases from J; bases unmatched to any gene: 9. Germline CDR1 is SQVTM and CDR2 is ANQGSEA.

In DNA form, the CDR3 reads TGTGCCAGCAGCCTAGACTGGACCCAGGGCAATGAGCAGTTCTTC. Translation gives CASSLDWTQGNEQFF. V and J are TRBV7-2 and TRBJ2-1, with D possibly TRBD1 on 5 matching bases. The germline V gene encodes CDR1 SGHTA and CDR2 FQGNSA. CDR3 size: 15 residues. V lost 5 bases to trimming and J lost 6 bases, with 17 bases between them.

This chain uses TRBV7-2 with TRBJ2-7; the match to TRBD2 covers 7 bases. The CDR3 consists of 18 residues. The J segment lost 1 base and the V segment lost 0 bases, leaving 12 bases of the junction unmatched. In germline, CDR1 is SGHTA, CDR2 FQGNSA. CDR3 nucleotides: TGTGCCAGCAGCTTAGCGCGGGGGTTATCGGGAAAGTCCTACGAGCAGTACTTC. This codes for CASSLARGLSGKSYEQYF.

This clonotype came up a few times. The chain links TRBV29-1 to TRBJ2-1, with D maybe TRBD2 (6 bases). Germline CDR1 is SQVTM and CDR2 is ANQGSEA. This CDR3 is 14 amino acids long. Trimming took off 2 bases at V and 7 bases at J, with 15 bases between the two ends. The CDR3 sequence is CSVEYGSGFNEQFF. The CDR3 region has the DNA TGCAGCGTTGAATACGGGAGTGGTTTTAATGAGCAGTTCTTC.

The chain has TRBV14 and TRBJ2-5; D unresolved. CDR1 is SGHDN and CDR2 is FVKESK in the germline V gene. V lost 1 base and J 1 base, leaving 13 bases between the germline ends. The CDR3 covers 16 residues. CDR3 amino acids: CASSQGYGRLQETQYF. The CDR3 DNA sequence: TGTGCCAGCAGCCAAGGGTACGGGCGACTCCAAGAGACCCAGTACTTC.

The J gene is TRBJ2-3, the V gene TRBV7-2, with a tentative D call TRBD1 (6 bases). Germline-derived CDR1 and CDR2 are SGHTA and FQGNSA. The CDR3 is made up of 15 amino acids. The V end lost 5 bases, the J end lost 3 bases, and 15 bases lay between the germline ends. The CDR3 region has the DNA TGTGCCAGCAGCCCGGACAGCTTGGGGACAGATACGCAGTATTTT. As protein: CASSPDSLGTDTQYF.

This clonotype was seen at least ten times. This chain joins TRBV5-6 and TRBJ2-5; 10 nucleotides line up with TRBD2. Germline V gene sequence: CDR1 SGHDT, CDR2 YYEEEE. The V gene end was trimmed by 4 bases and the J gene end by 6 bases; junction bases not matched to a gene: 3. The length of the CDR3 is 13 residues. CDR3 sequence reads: CASSGLAVQTQYF. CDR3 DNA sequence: TGTGCCAGCAGCGGACTAGCGGTGCAGACCCAGTACTTC.

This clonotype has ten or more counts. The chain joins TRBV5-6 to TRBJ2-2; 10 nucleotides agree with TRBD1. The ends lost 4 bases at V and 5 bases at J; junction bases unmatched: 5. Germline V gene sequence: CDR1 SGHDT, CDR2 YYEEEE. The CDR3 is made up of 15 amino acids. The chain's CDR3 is CASSRQGANTGELFF. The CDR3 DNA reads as TGTGCCAGCAGCCGACAGGGGGCTAATACCGGGGAGCTGTTTTTT.

DNA of the CDR3: TGTGCCAGCAGTTTATTGGGGCCCCAAGAGACCCAGTACTTC. As protein: CASSLLGPQETQYF. This chain connects TRBV12-3 or TRBV12-4 to TRBJ2-5; D possibly corresponds to TRBD1 (5 bases). V was pared by 2 bases and J by 1 base, with 8 bases between. The CDR3 has 14 residues.

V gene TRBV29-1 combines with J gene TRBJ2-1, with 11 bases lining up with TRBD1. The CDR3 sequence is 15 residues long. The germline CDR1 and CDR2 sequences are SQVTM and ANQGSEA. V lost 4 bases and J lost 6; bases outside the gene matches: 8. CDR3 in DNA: TGCAGCGTTGCCCGGACAGGGGGCGTCTTCAATGAGCAGTTCTTC. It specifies CSVARTGGVFNEQFF.

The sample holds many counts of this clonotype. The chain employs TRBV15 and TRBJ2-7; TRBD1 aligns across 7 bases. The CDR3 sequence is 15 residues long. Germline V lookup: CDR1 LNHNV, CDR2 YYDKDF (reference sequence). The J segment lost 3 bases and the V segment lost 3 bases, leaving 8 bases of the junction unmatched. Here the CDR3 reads CATSSSSGGIYEQYF. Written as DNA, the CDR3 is TGTGCCACCAGCAGCTCCTCAGGGGGAATCTACGAGCAGTACTTC.

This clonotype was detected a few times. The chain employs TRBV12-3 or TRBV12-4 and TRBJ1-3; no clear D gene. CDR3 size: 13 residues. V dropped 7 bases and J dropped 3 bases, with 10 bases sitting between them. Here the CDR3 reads CASKRADGNTIYF. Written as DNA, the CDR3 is TGTGCCAGCAAAAGGGCAGATGGAAACACCATATATTTT.

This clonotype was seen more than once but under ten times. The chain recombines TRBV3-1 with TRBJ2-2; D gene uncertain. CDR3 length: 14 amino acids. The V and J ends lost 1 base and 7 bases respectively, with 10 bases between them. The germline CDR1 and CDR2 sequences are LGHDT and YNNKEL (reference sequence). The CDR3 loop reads CASSQANRNGELFF. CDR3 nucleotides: TGTGCCAGCAGCCAAGCGAACCGAAACGGGGAGCTGTTTTTT. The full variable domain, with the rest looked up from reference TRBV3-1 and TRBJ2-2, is DTAVSQTPKYLVTQMGNDKSIKCEQNLGHDTMYWYKQDSKKFLKIMFSYNNKELIINETVPNRFSPKSPDKAHLNLHINSLELGDSAVYFCASSQANRNGELFFGEGSRLTVL.

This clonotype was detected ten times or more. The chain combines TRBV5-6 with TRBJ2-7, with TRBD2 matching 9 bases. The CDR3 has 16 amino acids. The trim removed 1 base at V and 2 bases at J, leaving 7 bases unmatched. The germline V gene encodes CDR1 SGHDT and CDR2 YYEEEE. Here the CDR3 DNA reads TGTGCCAGCAGCTTGTTGACTAGCGGAACTGCCTACGAGCAGTACTTC. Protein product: CASSLLTSGTAYEQYF.